The 29 T cell receptor beta chains reported below all come from one sample, sequenced in a study of blood T cell repertoires in COVID-19. The data were produced by immunoSEQ multiplex PCR, yet TCRdb's version contains in-frame clones alone and is incomplete. The data hold about 200,000 clones, with 80% observed a single time. The sample was peripheral blood. These receptors all stem from a woman aged 65 to 85 with acute or convalescent COVID-19.

The chain links TRBV29-1 to TRBJ1-2, with 8 bases matching TRBD1. Germline-derived CDR1 and CDR2 are SQVTM and ANQGSEA. With V trimmed by 4 bases and J by 4 bases, 5 bases remained unmatched. This CDR3 comprises 13 residues. In DNA, the CDR3 is TGCAGCGTTGCCAGGGGGCTCGGCTATGGCTACACCTTC. Residues: CSVARGLGYGYTF. The full variable domain, in which reference TRBV29-1 and TRBJ1-2 provide the parts outside the CDR3, is SAVISQKPSRDICQRGTSLTIQCQVDSQVTMMFWYRQQPGQSLTLIATANQGSEATYESGFVIDKFPISRPNLTFSTLTVSNMSPEDSSIYLCSVARGLGYGYTFGSGTRLTVV.

This chain connects TRBV29-1 to TRBJ2-7, with 7 bases matching TRBD2. Germline V gene data show CDR1 as SQVTM and CDR2 as ANQGSEA. Germline trimming cut 0 bases from V and 0 bases from J; bases unmatched to any gene: 2. This CDR3 comprises 14 residues. The CDR3: CSVEDGGVSYEQYF. CDR3 in DNA: TGCAGCGTTGAAGATGGGGGGGTCTCCTACGAGCAGTACTTC.

J is TRBJ2-5 and V is TRBV6-1, with D perhaps matching TRBD1 (6 bases). Per the germline V gene, CDR1 is MNHNS and CDR2 is SASEGT. Trimming took 2 bases from V and 2 from J, leaving 9 bases between them. CDR3 length equals 14 residues. The CDR3 DNA is TGTGCCAGCAGTGAATACGGGACACAAGAGACCCAGTACTTC. Its translation is CASSEYGTQETQYF.

This clone occurred a few times. CDR3 sequence (DNA): TGCGCCAGCAGCTTGGATACAGCTGGAAACACCATATATTTT. Protein: CASSLDTAGNTIYF. The chain has TRBV5-1 and TRBJ1-3; no clear D gene. CDR3 size: 14 residues. Germline assignment: CDR1 SGHRS and CDR2 YFSETQ. The V end was cut by 0 bases, the J end by 2 bases, with 6 bases between.

This rearrangement joins TRBV10-3 to TRBJ2-1; TRBD2 matches at 11 bases. V was clipped by 10 bases and J by 4 bases; unmatched bases: 15. The CDR3 is made up of 17 amino acids. The V gene's germline CDR1 is ENHRY and CDR2 SYGVKD. The CDR3 sequence: CATNPGTSGRRYNEQFF. CDR3 DNA sequence: TGTGCCACCAATCCCGGGACTAGCGGAAGAAGGTACAATGAGCAGTTCTTC.

V is TRBV24-1 and J is TRBJ1-1, with D uncertain. V was pared by 5 bases and J by 1 base, with 7 bases between. The CDR3 extends over 13 amino acids. The germline gives CDR1 KGHDR, CDR2 SFDVKD. CDR3: CATSAGRNTEAFF. For the CDR3, the DNA is TGTGCCACCAGTGCGGGGAGGAACACTGAAGCTTTCTTT.

This clone appeared a few times. The chain recombines TRBV28 with TRBJ1-5; tentative D call: TRBD1 (5 bases). Germline CDR1 and CDR2: MDHEN and SYDVKM. This CDR3 has 13 amino acids. Deletions cut 7 bases from V and 4 bases from J, with 11 bases between. The CDR3 loop is CASTPSGNQPQHF. The DNA of the CDR3 is TGTGCCAGCACCCCGTCAGGGAATCAGCCCCAGCATTTT.

V usage is TRBV10-3 and J usage is TRBJ2-1; the match to TRBD1 covers 9 bases. The germline gives CDR1 ENHRY, CDR2 SYGVKD. The V segment lost 10 bases and the J segment 4 bases; nucleotides outside the gene matches: 11. The CDR3 runs to 15 residues. CDR3 in DNA: TGTGCCACTTCCTCACAGGGGGCGGGGTACAATGAGCAGTTCTTC. Protein: CATSSQGAGYNEQFF.

This chain uses TRBV7-9 with TRBJ2-5; 7 bases agree with TRBD2. V was pared by 6 bases and J by 5 bases, with 9 bases of the junction left unmatched. Germline CDR1 reads SEHNR; CDR2 reads FQNEAQ (reference sequence). The CDR3 has 14 amino acids. Here the CDR3 reads CASRETGGSETQYF. CDR3 DNA sequence: TGTGCCAGCAGAGAGACGGGGGGTTCGGAGACCCAGTACTTC.

The chain joins TRBV5-1 to TRBJ2-2; 8 bases agree with TRBD2. The germline CDR1 and CDR2 sequences are SGHRS and YFSETQ. J gave up 4 bases and V 6 bases, and 5 bases lay outside the gene matches. The CDR3 covers 14 residues. CDR3 loop: CASNSGSSTGELFF. The CDR3 DNA reads as TGCGCCAGCAACAGCGGGAGCAGCACCGGGGAGCTGTTTTTT.

The V gene is TRBV18, the J gene TRBJ2-1; 9 bases agree with TRBD2. This CDR3 comprises 15 residues. V lost 3 bases, J lost 4 bases, and 4 bases stayed unmatched. Looked up from germline, CDR1 is KGHSH and CDR2 is LQKENI. The CDR3 DNA follows: TGTGCCAGCTCACCGACTAGCGGAGAATACAATGAGCAGTTCTTC. Residues: CASSPTSGEYNEQFF.

This chain links TRBV10-1 with TRBJ2-5, with 8 bases matching TRBD1. The germline V gene encodes CDR1 WNHNN and CDR2 SYGVQD (reference sequence). The V and J ends lost 6 bases and 7 bases, in that order; junction bases with no gene match: 10. The CDR3 is 14 amino acids. CDR3 sequence reads: CASRRTGTWGTQYF. In DNA form, the CDR3 reads TGCGCCAGCAGGCGGACAGGGACTTGGGGGACCCAGTACTTC.

V usage is TRBV2 and J usage is TRBJ2-7, with D unresolved. This CDR3 region has 14 residues. The germline V gene has CDR1 SNHLY and CDR2 FYNNEI. The V and J ends lost 3 bases and 2 bases respectively, with 11 bases between them. CDR3 nucleotides: TGTGCCAGCAGTGAGGGCAGGTTGACCTACGAGCAGTACTTC. Amino acid sequence: CASSEGRLTYEQYF.

This chain links TRBV18 with TRBJ1-3; 9 nucleotides agree with TRBD1. The CDR3 consists of 16 residues. Germline-derived CDR1 and CDR2 are KGHSH and LQKENI. The V gene end was trimmed by 6 bases and the J gene end by 3 bases; junction bases not matched to a gene: 9. This CDR3 is CASSHSGQGYGNTIYF. The CDR3 DNA is TGTGCCAGCTCGCATTCCGGACAGGGGTATGGAAACACCATATATTTT. Drawing the rest from reference TRBV18 and TRBJ1-3, the complete variable domain is NAGVMQNPRHLVRRRGQEARLRCSPMKGHSHVYWYRQLPEEGLKFMVYLQKENIIDESGMPKERFSAEFPKEGPSILRIQQVVRGDSAAYFCASSHSGQGYGNTIYFGEGSWLTVV.

The chain carries TRBV28 and TRBJ1-6; TRBD1 might be the D (6 bases). The CDR3 is made up of 14 amino acids. Germline V gene data show CDR1 as MDHEN and CDR2 as SYDVKM. V lost 8 bases, J lost 7 bases, and 15 bases lay in between. The CDR3 sequence is CASGPGTLNSPLHF. CDR3 DNA sequence: TGTGCCAGCGGTCCCGGGACACTCAATTCACCCCTCCACTTT.

The rearrangement uses TRBV2 and TRBJ2-7, with TRBD2 identical over 7 bases. V dropped 7 bases and J dropped 0; count of bases not matched to a gene: 6. Germline V gives CDR1 SNHLY, CDR2 FYNNEI. This CDR3 region has 14 residues. The CDR3: CASTSGRSSYEQYF. DNA of the CDR3: TGTGCCAGCACTAGCGGCCGCAGCTCCTACGAGCAGTACTTC. The full variable domain, its missing parts supplied by reference TRBV2 and TRBJ2-7, is EPEVTQTPSHQVTQMGQEVILRCVPISNHLYFYWYRQILGQKVEFLVSFYNNEISEKSEIFDDQFSVERPDGSNFTLKIRSTKLEDSAMYFCASTSGRSSYEQYFGPGTRLTVT.

The chain recombines TRBV19 with TRBJ1-4; D remains ambiguous. CDR3 length equals 14 residues. Per the germline V gene, CDR1 is LNHDA and CDR2 is SQIVND (reference sequence). V was trimmed by 5 bases and J by 0 bases, leaving 7 bases between them. This CDR3 is CASSSVPTNEKLFF. The DNA of the CDR3 is TGTGCCAGTAGTTCAGTACCAACTAATGAAAAACTGTTTTTT.

V gene TRBV6-6 combines with J gene TRBJ2-1; TRBD2 matches 10 bases. The germline V gene encodes CDR1 MNHNY and CDR2 SVGAGI (reference sequence). V dropped 6 bases and J dropped 4; count of bases not matched to a gene: 9. The CDR3 length is 16 residues. CDR3 in amino acids: CASSLAGALMYNEQFF. CDR3 DNA sequence: TGTGCCAGCAGCCTAGCGGGAGCACTTATGTACAATGAGCAGTTCTTC.

This clone showed up just once. The chain uses TRBV29-1 and TRBJ1-1; possible D gene TRBD1, 6 bases. The CDR3 covers 12 residues. Germline V CDR1 and CDR2: SQVTM, ANQGSEA. Trimming shortened V by 6 bases and J by 1 base, and 9 bases separated the two germline ends. The CDR3 DNA reads as TGCAGCGTCTCACAGGGGAACACTGAAGCTTTCTTT. Its protein is CSVSQGNTEAFF.

V and J are TRBV5-1 and TRBJ2-3; D gene unclear. V shed 0 bases and J shed 7 bases, with 12 bases lying between them. Per the germline V gene, CDR1 is SGHRS and CDR2 is YFSETQ. The CDR3 sequence is 14 residues long. The CDR3 DNA reads as TGCGCCAGCAGCTTGGATGGGCCTCTAAATACGCAGTATTTT. This encodes CASSLDGPLNTQYF. The full variable domain, with the rest looked up from reference TRBV5-1 and TRBJ2-3, is KAGVTQTPRYLIKTRGQQVTLSCSPISGHRSVSWYQQTPGQGLQFLFEYFSETQRNKGNFPGRFSGRQFSNSRSEMNVSTLELGDSALYLCASSLDGPLNTQYFGPGTRLTVL.

This clone was seen a handful of times. The V gene is TRBV5-6, the J gene TRBJ1-2; maybe TRBD1 (5 bases). V lost 2 bases, J lost 6 bases, and 17 bases lay in between. This CDR3 contains 15 residues. From germline, CDR1 is SGHDT and CDR2 YYEEEE. The CDR3 DNA follows: TGTGCCAGCAGCTTAACAAGGGGCAGGAGAGATGGCTACACCTTC. This sequence encodes CASSLTRGRRDGYTF.

This rearrangement joins TRBV7-6 to TRBJ1-3, with D possibly matching TRBD1 (5 bases). Germline V lookup: CDR1 SGHVS, CDR2 FNYEAQ. V was shortened by 6 bases and J by 0 bases, with 9 bases between the two germline ends. The CDR3 contains 14 residues. The CDR3 sequence is CASRSDNSGNTIYF. The CDR3 bases are TGTGCCAGCAGATCGGACAACTCTGGAAACACCATATATTTT.

J is TRBJ2-5 and V is TRBV4-1, with D maybe TRBD2 (5 bases). Between the trimmed V and J ends, which lost 0 bases and 5 bases, there was a span of 10 bases. CDR3 length equals 14 residues. CDR1 MGHRA and CDR2 YSYEKL come from the germline V gene. CDR3 coding DNA: TGCGCCAGCAGCCAAGATCAATCGGGGGAGACCCAGTACTTC. It specifies CASSQDQSGETQYF.

The rearrangement joins TRBV5-4 to TRBJ1-1; D gene unclear. CDR1 is SGHNT, CDR2 YYREEE, per germline (reference sequence). The CDR3 is made up of 14 amino acids. Trimming shortened V by 3 bases and J by 4 bases, and 13 bases separated the two germline ends. The CDR3 nucleotides are TGTGCCAGCAGCTGGGCTGGGCCCAGCACTGAAGCTTTCTTT. Encoded protein: CASSWAGPSTEAFF. The full variable domain, rest sourced from reference TRBV5-4 and TRBJ1-1, is ETGVTQSPTHLIKTRGQQVTLRCSSQSGHNTVSWYQQALGQGPQFIFQYYREEENGRGNFPPRFSGLQFPNYSSELNVNALELDDSALYLCASSWAGPSTEAFFGQGTRLTVV.

The chain employs TRBV7-9 and TRBJ1-2; D is ambiguous. Germline CDR1 and CDR2: SEHNR and FQNEAQ (reference sequence). CDR3 length: 13 residues. With 5 bases removed from V and 7 bases from J, the gap between germline ends came to 14 bases. The CDR3, as DNA: TGTGCCAGCAGCGCTAACGCCCCTAGTGGCTACACCTTC. Translated, it gives CASSANAPSGYTF.

The chain couples TRBV3-1 (or the pseudogene TRBV3-2) to TRBJ2-4; D ambiguous. This CDR3 is 11 amino acids long. Trimming took 5 bases from V and 8 from J, leaving 7 bases between them. Germline CDR1 and CDR2: LGHDT and YNNKEL (reference sequence). CDR3 coding DNA: TGTGCCAGCAGCGACCTAGACATTCAGTACTTC. Translating gives CASSDLDIQYF.

This sequence joins TRBV5-1 and TRBJ1-4; 8 nucleotides match TRBD1. V lost 5 bases to trimming and J lost 0 bases; unmatched junction nucleotides: 3. The CDR3 runs 15 residues. CDR1 SGHRS and CDR2 YFSETQ come from the germline V gene. The CDR3 loop reads CASRSQGATNEKLFF. The CDR3 bases are TGCGCCAGCAGATCACAGGGGGCAACTAATGAAAAACTGTTTTTT. Complete variable domain (other parts from reference TRBV5-1 and TRBJ1-4): KAGVTQTPRYLIKTRGQQVTLSCSPISGHRSVSWYQQTPGQGLQFLFEYFSETQRNKGNFPGRFSGRQFSNSRSEMNVSTLELGDSALYLCASRSQGATNEKLFFGSGTQLSVL.

The table lists this clone with a few counts. The junction departs from germline at one end; a sequencing error may be responsible. This rearrangement joins TRBV3-1 (or the pseudogene TRBV3-2) to TRBJ2-7; a weak D match, TRBD2 (5 bases). This CDR3 has 13 amino acids. In germline, CDR1 is LGHDT, CDR2 YNNKEL (reference sequence). CDR3 sequence: CASSQVRAGPSSF. In nucleotides, the CDR3 is TGTGCCAGCAGCCAAGTACGGGCGGGTCCCTCCTCGTTC.

This clone was found a few times. V and J are TRBV12-5 and TRBJ1-2, with D perhaps matching TRBD1 (6 bases). Trimming took 5 bases from V and 5 from J, leaving 18 bases between them. Germline loops: CDR1 LGHNT, CDR2 FRNRAP. The CDR3 consists of 15 residues. The CDR3 DNA reads TGTGCTAGTGGTCCAGGGGTCAGGGAGGGGTATGGCTACACCTTC. This translates into CASGPGVREGYGYTF.